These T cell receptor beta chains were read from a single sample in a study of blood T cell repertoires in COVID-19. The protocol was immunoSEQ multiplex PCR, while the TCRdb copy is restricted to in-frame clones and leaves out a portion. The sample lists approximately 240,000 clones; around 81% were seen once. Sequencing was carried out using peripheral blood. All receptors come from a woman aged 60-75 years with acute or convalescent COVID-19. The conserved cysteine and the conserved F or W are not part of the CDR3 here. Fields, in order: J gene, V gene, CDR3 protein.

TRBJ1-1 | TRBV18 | ASSGTLNTEAF
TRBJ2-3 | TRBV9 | ASSVGGRATDTQY
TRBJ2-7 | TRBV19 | ASSAPGQGARSYEQY
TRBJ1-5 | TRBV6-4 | ASSTQGGNQPQH
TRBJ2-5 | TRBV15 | ATGGETQY
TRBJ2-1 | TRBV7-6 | ASSFLAGGPGEQF
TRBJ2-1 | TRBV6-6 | ASRPRGAGGYNEQF
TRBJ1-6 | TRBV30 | AWRAPGSYNSPLH
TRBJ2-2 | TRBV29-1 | SVQGQDRNTGELF
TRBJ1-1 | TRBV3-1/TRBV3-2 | ASSRPRAQGTTEAF
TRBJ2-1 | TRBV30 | AWRDRTSGPNNEQF
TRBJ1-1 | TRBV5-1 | ASSLRGAGSEAF
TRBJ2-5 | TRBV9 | ASSGRQGAVETQY
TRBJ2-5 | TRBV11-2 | ASSLAWGQGQETQY
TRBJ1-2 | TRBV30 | AWSRDTYGYT
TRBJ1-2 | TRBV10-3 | AISEQTYGYT
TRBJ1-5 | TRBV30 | AWSSGSDQPQH
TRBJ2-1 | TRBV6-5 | ASLQRGMGNEQF
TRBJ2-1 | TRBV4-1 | ASSRGPSSGGITSSYNEQF
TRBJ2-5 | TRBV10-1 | ARTKRGCQETQY
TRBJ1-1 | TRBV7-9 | ASSAGQGVNTEAF
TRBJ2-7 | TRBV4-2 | ASSQVTGGYEQY
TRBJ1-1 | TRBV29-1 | SAKGQGNTEAF
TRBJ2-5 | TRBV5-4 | ASSPGTSGGLETQY
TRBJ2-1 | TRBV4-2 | ASSQEGLAGSGEQF
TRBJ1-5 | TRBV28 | ASSLGTLGQPQH
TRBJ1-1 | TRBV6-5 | ASSSPSTEAF
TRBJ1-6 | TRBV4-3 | ASSQWLPPDSPLH
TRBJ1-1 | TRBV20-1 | SAKHNTEAF
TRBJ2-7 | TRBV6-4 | ASSDPTGTWDEQY
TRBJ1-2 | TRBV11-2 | ASSHGTADLYGYT
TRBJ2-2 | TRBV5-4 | ASGNRGSQSNTGELF
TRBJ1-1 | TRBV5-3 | ARSNGQGMNTEAF
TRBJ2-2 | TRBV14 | ASSQVRGGELF
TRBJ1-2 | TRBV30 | AWSVPGYGYT
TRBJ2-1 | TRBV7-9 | ASSTGQYNEQF
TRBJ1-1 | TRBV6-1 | ASSEDRGTTAF
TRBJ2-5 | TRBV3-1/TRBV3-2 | ASSQLAGQETQY
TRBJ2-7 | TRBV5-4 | ASSPTTGSYEQY
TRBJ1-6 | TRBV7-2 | ASSLVGGADSPLH
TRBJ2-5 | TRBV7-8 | ASSLPGQGYSQETQY
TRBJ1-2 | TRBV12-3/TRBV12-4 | ASTSDRGLGYT
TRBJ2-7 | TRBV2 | ASRESIFEQY
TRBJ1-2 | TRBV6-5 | ASKTRSTEGSYT
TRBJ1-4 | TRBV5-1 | ASSLSGDRNEKLF
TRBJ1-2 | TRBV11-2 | ASSLGLAGQGGYT
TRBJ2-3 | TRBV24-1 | ATSDLQEVTDTQY
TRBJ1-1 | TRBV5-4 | ASSLGTRGTNTEAF
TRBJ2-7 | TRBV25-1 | ASSESGVHSREQY
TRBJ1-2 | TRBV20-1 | SARVTGAYT
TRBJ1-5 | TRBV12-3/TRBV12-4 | ASSLNFRQPQH
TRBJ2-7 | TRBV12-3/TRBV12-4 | ASSLDRMDEQY